This TCR beta chain was identified in a study of cytomegalovirus exposure and HLA in healthy donors (dated by TCRdb to 2015 to 2018). Study-level background: The roughly 700 repertoires of the first cohort and the 95 to 150 validation repertoires were produced on the same platform, according to a later analysis. The aim of the study was to test whether cataloging public T cell receptors could identify signatures of past pathogen exposure. Besides the first cohort of 666 subjects, a separate validation cohort made up of over 95 different subjects was used. High-throughput TCR immunosequencing, statistical association of individual TCRs with disease status, and machine learning were combined to predict cytomegalovirus infection status. Overall study results and their limits: A later analysis had no HLA typing for the validation cohort, so co-occurrence there was scored across all 110 or so repertoires. The study gave a list of 150 to 200 TCR beta chains associated with cytomegalovirus. According to the authors, the approach could potentially be generalized to other disease states and immunological phenotypes. The classifier was reported to diagnose cytomegalovirus status with high specificity and sensitivity in both the original and validation cohorts. A few of the identified cytomegalovirus-associated TCR beta chains were confirmed in vitro to be specific for cytomegalovirus antigens. Of the cluster scores, approximately 94% were above 0 in a later analysis, which found that TCRs clustered in the first cohort also tended to co-occur in the roughly 130 validation repertoires. While some public TCRs were present in many individuals, most TCR sequences turned up only very rarely across donors.

About this clone: This clone's antigen is unknown. No base quality information exists; no much larger clone differs at one position.

The donors belonged to the validation cohort of around 110 subjects, which was separate from the roughly 680-subject first cohort. Library preparation was by the immunoSEQ multiplex PCR assay. The study's own analysis went as follows. A statistical classification framework was built to diagnose cytomegalovirus status from the catalog of TCR beta chain sequences. TCRdb stores this immuneACCESS table with in-frame sequences only. Part of the clones is absent; in the studies checked, under half of the shortfall reflects unresolved V genes, and no reason is known for the rest. For V, J and clone size, that table is used; D and trimming come from the DNA. This sample holds 110,000 or so clones; 95% were observed only once. Jointly, the top ten make up 0.67% of the sample. The CDR3 goes from the cysteine to the phenylalanine over 13 residues. Only the CDR3 portion is preserved as DNA: 39 bases, with reading frame beginning at the first base. From a lookup of the germline V gene, CDR1 and CDR2 are SGHTA and FQGTGA. V is clipped by 5 bases and J by 4 bases, and the sequence between their germline boundaries is 9 bases long.

The chain is made from TRBV7-3 and TRBJ2-1; a confident D gene designation cannot be given. The sequenced material came from PBMCs. The TCR sequence derives from a woman younger than 35 in good health and CMV-seronegative. Here the CDR3 is given as CASSPVPYNEQFF. The nucleotide sequence reads as follows: TGTGCCAGCAGCCCAGTCCCTTACAATGAGCAGTTCTTC.